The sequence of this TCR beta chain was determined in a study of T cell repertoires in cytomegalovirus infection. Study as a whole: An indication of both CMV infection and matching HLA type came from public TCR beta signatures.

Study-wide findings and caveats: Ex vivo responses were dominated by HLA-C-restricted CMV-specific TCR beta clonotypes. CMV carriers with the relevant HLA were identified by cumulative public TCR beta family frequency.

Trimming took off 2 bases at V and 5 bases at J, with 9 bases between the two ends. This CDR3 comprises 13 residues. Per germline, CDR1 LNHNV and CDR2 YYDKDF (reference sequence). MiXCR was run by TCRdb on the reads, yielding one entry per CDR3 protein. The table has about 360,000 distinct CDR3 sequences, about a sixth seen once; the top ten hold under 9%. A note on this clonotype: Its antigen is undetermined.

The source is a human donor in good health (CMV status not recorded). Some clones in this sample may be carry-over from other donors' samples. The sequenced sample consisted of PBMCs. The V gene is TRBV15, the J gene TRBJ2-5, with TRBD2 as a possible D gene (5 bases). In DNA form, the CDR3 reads TGTGCCACCAGCAGATCATGGAGGGAGACCCAGTACTTC. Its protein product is CATSRSWRETQYF.